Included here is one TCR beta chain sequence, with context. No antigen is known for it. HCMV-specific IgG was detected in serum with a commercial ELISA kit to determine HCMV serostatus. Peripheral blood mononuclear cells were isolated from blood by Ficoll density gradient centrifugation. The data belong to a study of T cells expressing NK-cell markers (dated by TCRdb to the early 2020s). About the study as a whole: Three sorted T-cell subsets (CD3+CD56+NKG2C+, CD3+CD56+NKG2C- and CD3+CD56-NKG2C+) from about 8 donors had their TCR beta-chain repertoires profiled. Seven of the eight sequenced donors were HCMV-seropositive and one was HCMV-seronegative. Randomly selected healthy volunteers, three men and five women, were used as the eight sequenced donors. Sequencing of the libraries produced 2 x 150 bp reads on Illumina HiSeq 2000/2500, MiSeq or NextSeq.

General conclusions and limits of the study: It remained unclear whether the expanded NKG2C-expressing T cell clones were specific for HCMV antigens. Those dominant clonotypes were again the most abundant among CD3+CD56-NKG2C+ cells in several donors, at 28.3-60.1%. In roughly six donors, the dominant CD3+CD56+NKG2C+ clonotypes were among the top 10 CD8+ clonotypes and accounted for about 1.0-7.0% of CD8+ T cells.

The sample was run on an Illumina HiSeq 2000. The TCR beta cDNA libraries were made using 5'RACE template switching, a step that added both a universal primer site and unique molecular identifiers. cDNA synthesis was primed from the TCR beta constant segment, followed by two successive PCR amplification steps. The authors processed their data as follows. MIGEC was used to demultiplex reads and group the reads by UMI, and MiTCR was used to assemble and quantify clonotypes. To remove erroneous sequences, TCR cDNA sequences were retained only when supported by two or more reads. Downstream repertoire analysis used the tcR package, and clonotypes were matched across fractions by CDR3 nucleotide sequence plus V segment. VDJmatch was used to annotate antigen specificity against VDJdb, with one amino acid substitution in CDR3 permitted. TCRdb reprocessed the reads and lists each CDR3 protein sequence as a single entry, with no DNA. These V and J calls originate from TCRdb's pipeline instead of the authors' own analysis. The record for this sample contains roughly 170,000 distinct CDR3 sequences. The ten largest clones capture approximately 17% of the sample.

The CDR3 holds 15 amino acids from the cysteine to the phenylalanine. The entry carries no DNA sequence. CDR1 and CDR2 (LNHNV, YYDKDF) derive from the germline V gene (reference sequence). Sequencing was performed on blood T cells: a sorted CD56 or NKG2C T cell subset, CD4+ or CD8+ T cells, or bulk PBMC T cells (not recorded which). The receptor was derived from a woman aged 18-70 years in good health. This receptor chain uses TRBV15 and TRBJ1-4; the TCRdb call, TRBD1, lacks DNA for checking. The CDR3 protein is CATSTSTGVNEKLFF.